These 32 T cell receptor beta chains were sequenced from one sample in a study of blood T cell repertoires in COVID-19. The assay was immunoSEQ multiplex PCR, and TCRdb's table has in-frame clones only and misses some. The data hold 110,000 or so clones, with approximately 90% observed a single time. Sequenced material: peripheral blood. Source of these receptors: a woman in her fifties or sixties with acute or convalescent COVID-19.

The gene calls are TRBV13 and TRBJ2-1; TRBD1 aligns across 7 bases. The J segment lost 10 bases and the V segment lost 2 bases, leaving 11 bases of the junction unmatched. Germline V CDR1 and CDR2: PRHDT, FYEKMQ (reference sequence). The CDR3 spans 15 residues. The CDR3 reads CASSLRQGYGGEQFF. In nucleotides, the CDR3 is TGTGCCAGCAGCTTACGACAGGGATATGGGGGCGAGCAGTTCTTC.

V gene TRBV24-1 combines with J gene TRBJ2-1; 11 bases line up with TRBD1. The junction had 8 bases not matched to a gene; V was cut back by 9 bases and J by 8 bases. This CDR3 has 14 residues. CDR1 and CDR2 from the germline V gene are KGHDR and SFDVKD. DNA for the CDR3: TGTGCCACCCGAGGACAGGGGGCAGGGGATGAGCAGTTCTTC. Amino acid sequence: CATRGQGAGDEQFF.

The gene calls are TRBV14 and TRBJ1-2, with TRBD1 as a possible D gene (6 bases). The V gene lost 1 base and the J gene lost 4 bases, with 13 bases spanning the gap. This CDR3 is 15 amino acids long. Germline V gene sequence: CDR1 SGHDN, CDR2 FVKESK. The CDR3 nucleotides are TGTGCCAGCAGCCAAGGAGGGACACCTCTCTATGGCTACACCTTC. It translates to CASSQGGTPLYGYTF.

V usage is TRBV28 and J usage is TRBJ1-6; tentatively, D is TRBD1 (5 bases). This CDR3 is built from 17 residues. Deletions cut 3 bases from V and 7 bases from J, with 19 bases between. CDR1 MDHEN and CDR2 SYDVKM come from the germline V gene. This CDR3 is CASSLIRGLPTNSPLHF. DNA of the CDR3: TGTGCCAGCAGTTTGATCCGGGGACTGCCGACAAATTCACCCCTCCACTTT.

V and J are TRBV20-1 and TRBJ2-5; weak D call: TRBD1 (6 bases). The CDR3 loop spans 13 amino acids. V dropped 3 bases and J dropped 3 bases, with 11 bases sitting between them. Germline loops: CDR1 DFQATT, CDR2 SNEGSKA (reference sequence). The CDR3 loop is CSASRQGKETQYF. The CDR3 nucleotides are TGCAGTGCTAGTCGTCAGGGGAAAGAGACCCAGTACTTC.

The CDR3 sequence is CASSLRQVSEAFF. In nucleotides, the CDR3 is TGTGCCAGCAGCCTTCGACAAGTAAGTGAAGCTTTCTTT. The chain links TRBV6-5 to TRBJ1-1; D remains ambiguous. The CDR3 runs to 13 residues. Germline V gene data show CDR1 as MNHEY and CDR2 as SVGAGI. Trimming pared 6 bases from V and 7 bases from J, leaving 15 bases between.

This rearrangement joins TRBV3-1 (or the pseudogene TRBV3-2) to TRBJ2-1; no firm D call. The CDR3 totals 15 residues. Germline V gives CDR1 LGHDT, CDR2 YNNKEL (reference sequence). V lost 0 bases and J 7 bases, leaving 13 bases between the germline ends. CDR3 DNA sequence: TGTGCCAGCAGCCAAGAGTTGGCTAGTTCTAATGAGCAGTTCTTC. Its protein is CASSQELASSNEQFF.

CDR3 nucleotides: TGTGCCAGCAGCTTAGTTTATACAGGGTCCTATGGCTACACCTTC. This gives the protein CASSLVYTGSYGYTF. The V call is TRBV7-8, the J call TRBJ1-2; D is possibly TRBD1 (6 bases). Germline loops: CDR1 SGHVS, CDR2 FQNEAQ. The CDR3 length is 15 residues. V lost 1 base, J lost 4 bases, and 13 bases lay in between.

The J gene is TRBJ1-1, the V gene TRBV13; D perhaps matches TRBD1 (5 bases). The CDR3 has 13 residues. Germline-derived CDR1 and CDR2 are PRHDT and FYEKMQ (reference sequence). V was clipped by 3 bases and J by 4 bases, with 9 bases between them. The CDR3, as DNA: TGTGCCAGCAGCTTCGGGGGGAGCACTGAAGCTTTCTTT. Translation gives CASSFGGSTEAFF.

CDR3 protein: CASSYGLAGVGEQYF. The CDR3, as DNA: TGTGCCAGCAGCTACGGACTAGCGGGAGTCGGCGAGCAGTACTTC. The V gene is TRBV7-2, the J gene TRBJ2-7, with TRBD2 identical over 13 bases. The CDR3 sequence is 15 residues long. Losses at the gene ends were 4 bases for V and 6 bases for J; bases not matched to a gene: 6. In germline, CDR1 is SGHTA, CDR2 FQGNSA.

The count of this clone is one. V is TRBV2 and J is TRBJ1-2; D might be TRBD1 (6 bases). Trimming shortened V by 4 bases and J by 4 bases, and 10 bases separated the two germline ends. The CDR3 totals 13 residues. Looked up from germline, CDR1 is SNHLY and CDR2 is FYNNEI. The CDR3 DNA follows: TGTGCCAGCAGTGCACAGGGATTCTATGGCTACACCTTC. As protein: CASSAQGFYGYTF.

The V gene is TRBV19, the J gene TRBJ2-1, with D unclear. The CDR3 extends over 13 amino acids. V was clipped by 3 bases and J by 6 bases, with 9 bases between them. Germline V gene sequence: CDR1 LNHDA, CDR2 SQIVND (reference sequence). Written as DNA, the CDR3 is TGTGCCAGTAGTATGAGCAATTTCAATGAGCAGTTCTTC. This encodes CASSMSNFNEQFF.

The V call is TRBV6-5, the J call TRBJ2-7; 8 bases are shared with TRBD1. The ends lost 0 bases at V and 4 bases at J; junction bases unmatched: 5. Germline V gene lookup returns CDR1 MNHEY and CDR2 SVGAGI. This CDR3 is 15 amino acids long. The CDR3 region is CASSYSQGVGYEQYF. The CDR3 bases are TGTGCCAGCAGTTACTCACAGGGGGTAGGATACGAGCAGTACTTC.

V is TRBV5-8 and J is TRBJ1-2; TRBD1 matches 7 bases. The CDR3 is made up of 15 amino acids. The germline gives CDR1 SGHTS, CDR2 YDEGEE. Germline trimming cut 5 bases from V and 1 base from J; bases unmatched to any gene: 8. The CDR3 DNA sequence: TGTGCCAGCAGTGGGGGACAGAGAGTTAACTATGGCTACACCTTC. It translates to CASSGGQRVNYGYTF. The whole variable domain, remainder taken from reference TRBV5-8 and TRBJ1-2, is EAGVTQSPTHLIKTRGQQATLRCSPISGHTSVYWYQQALGLGLQFLLWYDEGEERNRGNFPPRFSGRQFPNYSSELNVNALELEDSALYLCASSGGQRVNYGYTFGSGTRLTVV.

The sample holds one count of this clone. The chain links TRBV11-2 to TRBJ1-2, with TRBD1 matching over 8 bases. Germline CDR1 SGHAT, CDR2 FQNNGV. The CDR3 runs to 13 residues. V shed 5 bases, J shed 11 bases, and the junction held 10 bases outside the gene matches. CDR3 loop: CASSPTGGWLYTF. The CDR3 region has the DNA TGTGCCAGCAGCCCAACAGGGGGTTGGTTATACACCTTC.

This chain connects TRBV27 to TRBJ1-6; D remains unclear. The CDR3 runs to 13 residues. The V end lost 0 bases, the J end lost 7 bases, and 4 bases lay between the germline ends. Germline V gene data show CDR1 as MNHEY and CDR2 as SMNVEV (reference sequence). The CDR3: CASSLSENSPLHF. CDR3 in DNA: TGTGCCAGCAGTTTATCCGAGAATTCACCCCTCCACTTT.

This clone was recorded once. The rearrangement uses TRBV19 and TRBJ2-1; 8 bases are shared with TRBD1. This CDR3 comprises 14 residues. Germline CDR1 LNHDA, CDR2 SQIVND (reference sequence). The junction had 6 bases not matched to a gene; V was cut back by 4 bases and J by 7 bases. For the CDR3, the DNA is TGTGCCAGTAGTACGGACAGGGTGTTGAATGAGCAGTTCTTC. It yields the protein CASSTDRVLNEQFF.

V gene TRBV13 combines with J gene TRBJ2-2; no clear D gene. V lost 5 bases and J 6 bases, leaving 25 bases between the germline ends. The CDR3 loop spans 18 amino acids. Per the germline V gene, CDR1 is PRHDT and CDR2 is FYEKMQ (reference sequence). The CDR3 bases are TGTGCCAGCAGCCTAGAAGATGGTAGTAGCCCTACCCCCGGGGAGCTGTTTTTT. This sequence encodes CASSLEDGSSPTPGELFF. Combining the CDR3 with reference TRBV13 and TRBJ2-2 gives the whole variable domain AAGVIQSPRHLIKEKRETATLKCYPIPRHDTVYWYQQGPGQDPQFLISFYEKMQSDKGSIPDRFSAQQFSDYHSELNMSSLELGDSALYFCASSLEDGSSPTPGELFFGEGSRLTVL.

As to this clone: This CDR3 is also generated by other DNA sequences in the sample. V usage is TRBV30 and J usage is TRBJ1-5; a possible D gene is TRBD1 (5 bases). This CDR3 contains 14 residues. CDR1 is GTSNPN and CDR2 is SVGIG in the germline V gene (reference sequence). Trimming cost V 0 bases and J 1 base, with 7 bases left between them. This CDR3 reads CAWSVGGSNQPQHF. The CDR3 DNA follows: TGTGCCTGGAGTGTCGGGGGAAGCAATCAGCCCCAGCATTTT.

V usage is TRBV12-3 or TRBV12-4 and J usage is TRBJ2-5; D might be TRBD2 (5 bases). This CDR3 contains 13 residues. Deletions cut 5 bases from V and 5 bases from J, with 12 bases between. The DNA for the CDR3 is TGTGCCAGCAGTCCCGGGGTAGCGGAGACCCAGTACTTC. Its protein product is CASSPGVAETQYF.

V usage is TRBV11-3 and J usage is TRBJ2-1; 9 positions agree with TRBD2. Germline trimming cut 5 bases from V and 2 bases from J; bases unmatched to any gene: 4. The CDR3 totals 15 residues. Germline CDR1 SGHNT, CDR2 YENEEA. The CDR3 sequence: CASSPSGNAYNEQFF. DNA of the CDR3: TGTGCCAGCAGCCCTAGCGGGAACGCCTACAATGAGCAGTTCTTC. Full variable domain (remainder filled in from reference TRBV11-3 and TRBJ2-1): EAGVVQSPRYKIIEKKQPVAFWCNPISGHNTLYWYLQNLGQGPELLIRYENEEAVDDSQLPKDRFSAERLKGVDSTLKIQPAELGDSAVYLCASSPSGNAYNEQFFGPGTRLTVL.

The chain recombines TRBV5-4 with TRBJ1-2; 9 nucleotides line up with TRBD1. This CDR3 is built from 15 residues. V shed 4 bases and J 3 bases; nucleotides not matched to a gene: 7. CDR1 and CDR2 from the germline V gene are SGHNT and YYREEE (reference sequence). CDR3 protein: CASSTQGALDYGYTF. The CDR3 region has the DNA TGTGCCAGCAGCACACAGGGGGCGCTTGACTATGGCTACACCTTC.

V and J are TRBV29-1 and TRBJ1-2, with 7 bases matching TRBD1. There are 17 residues in the CDR3. Germline V gene sequence: CDR1 SQVTM, CDR2 ANQGSEA. V shed 1 base and J 1 base; nucleotides not matched to a gene: 12. This CDR3 reads CSVEGIDREKINYGYTF. Written as DNA, the CDR3 is TGCAGCGTTGAAGGAATCGACAGGGAGAAGATTAACTATGGCTACACCTTC.

The chain carries TRBV25-1 and TRBJ2-7; D is undetermined. With 5 bases removed from V and 2 bases from J, the gap between germline ends came to 7 bases. The CDR3 covers 12 residues. Per the germline V gene, CDR1 is MGHDK and CDR2 is SYGVNS. The CDR3 region has the DNA TGTGCCAGCAGTTCAATCCCCTACGAGCAGTACTTC. This codes for CASSSIPYEQYF.

The chain employs TRBV19 and TRBJ1-1, with 7 positions matching TRBD1. Germline V gene data show CDR1 as LNHDA and CDR2 as SQIVND (reference sequence). J was trimmed by 4 bases and V by 6 bases; bases with no gene match: 8. The CDR3 has 14 amino acids. The CDR3 DNA is TGTGCCAGTAGGGAACAGGGGACATTCACTGAAGCTTTCTTT. Its protein is CASREQGTFTEAFF.

This chain connects TRBV18 to TRBJ1-2; TRBD1 agrees at 9 bases. CDR1 and CDR2 from the germline V gene are KGHSH and LQKENI. After removal of 4 bases from V and 6 bases from J, the junction contained 6 bases not matched to a gene. The CDR3 is made up of 14 amino acids. CDR3 coding DNA: TGTGCCAGCTCACTAGGGACAGGGCATAATGGCTACACCTTC. Translated: CASSLGTGHNGYTF.

The chain combines TRBV11-1 with TRBJ1-1; perhaps TRBD1 as D (6 bases). The V gene's germline CDR1 is SGHAT and CDR2 FQDESV (reference sequence). V was cut by 5 bases and J by 5 bases, with 12 bases left in between. This CDR3 is 13 amino acids long. The CDR3 region has the DNA TGTGCCAGCAGCCCCTACAGGGAAACTGAAGCTTTCTTT. Translation gives CASSPYRETEAFF.

This chain uses TRBV5-1 with TRBJ1-2; D is possibly TRBD1 (6 bases). V shed 0 bases and J shed 2 bases, with 14 bases lying between them. Germline-derived CDR1 and CDR2 are SGHRS and YFSETQ. CDR3 length: 16 amino acids. The CDR3 here is CASSLDFGGRNYGYTF. The CDR3 nucleotides read TGCGCCAGCAGCTTGGATTTTGGGGGCAGGAACTATGGCTACACCTTC.

Written as DNA, the CDR3 is TGCGCCAGCAGTGAGAGCGGGATGGGAACAGATACGCAGTATTTT. As protein: CASSESGMGTDTQYF. The chain carries TRBV10-1 and TRBJ2-3; 7 bases are a match to TRBD2. The V gene end was trimmed by 2 bases and the J gene end by 3 bases; junction bases not matched to a gene: 5. The CDR3 spans 15 residues. CDR1 and CDR2 (germline): WNHNN, SYGVQD (reference sequence).

The rearrangement uses TRBV21-1 and TRBJ2-7; no check of the table's D call, TRBD2, against the DNA was made. TRBV21-1 constitutes a pseudogene. The CDR3 has 17 residues. The CDR3 reads CASTGDRMGAGLYEQYF. CDR3 bases: TGTGCCAGCACCGGGGACCGTATGGGAGCGGGGCTTTACGAGCAGTACTTC.

The chain couples TRBV30 to TRBJ2-7; possibly TRBD1 for D (6 bases). This CDR3 is built from 12 residues. Germline V gene lookup returns CDR1 GTSNPN and CDR2 SVGIG (reference sequence). Between the trimmed V and J ends, which lost 3 bases and 6 bases, there was a span of 12 bases. Written as DNA, the CDR3 is TGTGCCTGGAGGCTCGTAGGGGGCGAGCAGTACTTC. This sequence encodes CAWRLVGGEQYF. Drawing the rest from reference TRBV30 and TRBJ2-7, the complete variable domain is SQTIHQWPATLVQPVGSPLSLECTVEGTSNPNLYWYRQAAGRGLQLLFYSVGIGQISSEVPQNLSASRPQDRQFILSSKKLLLSDSGFYLCAWRLVGGEQYFGPGTRLTVT.

The chain is built from TRBV2 and TRBJ2-5, with 8 bases identical to TRBD2. Per the germline V gene, CDR1 is SNHLY and CDR2 is FYNNEI. With 5 bases clipped from V and 2 bases from J, the junction kept 4 bases outside the gene matches. The CDR3 sequence is 14 residues long. The CDR3 DNA sequence: TGTGCCAGCAGTTTCGGCGGGGGGCAAGAGACCCAGTACTTC. Its protein product is CASSFGGGQETQYF.